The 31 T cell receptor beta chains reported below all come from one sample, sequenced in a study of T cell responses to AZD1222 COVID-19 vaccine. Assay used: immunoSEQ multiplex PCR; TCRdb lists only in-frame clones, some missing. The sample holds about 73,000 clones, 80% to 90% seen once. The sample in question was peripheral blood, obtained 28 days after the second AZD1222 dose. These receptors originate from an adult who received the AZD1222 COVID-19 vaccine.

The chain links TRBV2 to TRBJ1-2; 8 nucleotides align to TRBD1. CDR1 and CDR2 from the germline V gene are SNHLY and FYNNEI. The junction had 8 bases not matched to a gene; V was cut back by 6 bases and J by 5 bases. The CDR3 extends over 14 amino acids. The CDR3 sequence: CASRRGQEGYGYTF. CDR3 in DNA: TGTGCCAGCAGGAGGGGACAGGAGGGGTATGGCTACACCTTC.

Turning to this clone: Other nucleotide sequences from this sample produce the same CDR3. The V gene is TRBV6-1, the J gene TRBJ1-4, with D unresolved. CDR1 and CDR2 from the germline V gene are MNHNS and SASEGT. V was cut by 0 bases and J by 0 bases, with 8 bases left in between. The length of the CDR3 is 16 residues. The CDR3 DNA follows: TGTGCCAGCAGTGAAGCAGGGATCGCAACTAATGAAAAACTGTTTTTT. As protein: CASSEAGIATNEKLFF.

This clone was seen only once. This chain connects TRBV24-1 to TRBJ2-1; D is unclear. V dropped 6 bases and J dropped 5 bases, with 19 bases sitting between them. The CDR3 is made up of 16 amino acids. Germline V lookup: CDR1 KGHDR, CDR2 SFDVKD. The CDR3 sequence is CATSSAWLDADNEQFF. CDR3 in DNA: TGTGCCACCAGTTCCGCCTGGTTGGATGCGGACAATGAGCAGTTCTTC.

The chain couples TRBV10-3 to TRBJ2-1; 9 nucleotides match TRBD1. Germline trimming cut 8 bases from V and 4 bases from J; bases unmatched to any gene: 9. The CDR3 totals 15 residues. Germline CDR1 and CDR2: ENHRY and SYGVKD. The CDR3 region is CAISIGQGPYNEQFF. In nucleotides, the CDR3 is TGTGCCATCTCTATCGGACAGGGGCCATACAATGAGCAGTTCTTC.

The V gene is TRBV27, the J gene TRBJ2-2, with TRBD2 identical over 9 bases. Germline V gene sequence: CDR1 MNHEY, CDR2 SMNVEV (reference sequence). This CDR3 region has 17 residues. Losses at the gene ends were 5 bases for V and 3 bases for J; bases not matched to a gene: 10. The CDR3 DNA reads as TGTGCCAGCAGTACCGGAAGGCTAGCGGGATACACCGGGGAGCTGTTTTTT. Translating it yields CASSTGRLAGYTGELFF.

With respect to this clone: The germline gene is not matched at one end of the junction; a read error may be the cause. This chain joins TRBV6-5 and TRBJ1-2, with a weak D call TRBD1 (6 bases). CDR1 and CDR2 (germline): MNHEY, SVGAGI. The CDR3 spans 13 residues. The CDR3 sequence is CASSWGAGYGYTF. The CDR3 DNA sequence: TGTGCCAGTAGTTGGGGGGCGGGGTATGGCTACACCTTC.

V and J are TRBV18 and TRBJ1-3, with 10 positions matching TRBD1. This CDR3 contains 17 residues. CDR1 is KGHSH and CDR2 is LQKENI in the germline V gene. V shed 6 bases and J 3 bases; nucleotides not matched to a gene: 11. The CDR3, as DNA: TGTGCCAGCTCTCAATCCGGGACAGGGGTTCGTGGAAACACCATATATTTT. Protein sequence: CASSQSGTGVRGNTIYF.

CDR3 region: CASSPTASNEKLFF. CDR3 DNA sequence: TGTGCCAGCAGCCCCACTGCTTCTAATGAAAAACTGTTTTTT. J is TRBJ1-4 and V is TRBV9; D is uncertain. V was cut by 4 bases and J by 3 bases, with 10 bases left in between. This CDR3 comprises 14 residues. The germline CDR1 and CDR2 sequences are SGDLS and YYNGEE.

The CDR3 here is CAWSVRQGTFEQYF. The CDR3 DNA follows: TGTGCCTGGAGTGTCAGACAGGGTACGTTCGAGCAGTACTTC. The chain has TRBV30 and TRBJ2-7; 7 bases agree with TRBD1. There are 14 residues in the CDR3. Germline values: CDR1 GTSNPN, CDR2 SVGIG (reference sequence). J gave up 6 bases and V 0 bases, and 8 bases lay outside the gene matches.

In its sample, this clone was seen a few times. The CDR3: CASSLVGQGRSYEQYV. CDR3 nucleotides: TGTGCCAGCAGCTTGGTGGGTCAGGGGAGGTCCTACGAGCAGTACGTC. This sequence joins TRBV5-5 and TRBJ2-7; D tentatively fits TRBD1 or TRBD2 (6 bases each). Germline loops: CDR1 SGHKS, CDR2 YYEKEE (reference sequence). The CDR3 has 16 residues. Trimming took 0 bases from V and 1 from J, leaving 14 bases between them.

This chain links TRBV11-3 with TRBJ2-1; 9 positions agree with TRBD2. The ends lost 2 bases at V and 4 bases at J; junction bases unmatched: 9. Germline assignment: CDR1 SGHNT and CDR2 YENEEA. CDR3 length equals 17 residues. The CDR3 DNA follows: TGTGCCAGCAGCTTAAGGGTCCTAGCGGGATCGTACAATGAGCAGTTCTTC. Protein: CASSLRVLAGSYNEQFF.

As DNA, the CDR3 is TGTGCCAGCAGCTCAGCCGCCTCTGGGGCCAACGTCCTGACTTTC. Residues: CASSSAASGANVLTF. This chain uses TRBV6-5 with TRBJ2-6; D not resolved. The V gene's germline CDR1 is MNHEY and CDR2 SVGAGI. The CDR3 is 15 amino acids. Trimming stripped 6 bases from V and 0 bases from J, with 9 bases between.

The CDR3 nucleotides are TGTGCCAGCAGCTTAGGAGGAGGGGGGAGCACAGATACGCAGTATTTT. This gives the protein CASSLGGGGSTDTQYF. The rearrangement uses TRBV7-9 and TRBJ2-3, with D tentatively TRBD1 or TRBD2 (6 bases each). The CDR3 is made up of 16 amino acids. V was cut by 1 base and J by 0 bases, with 11 bases left in between. The germline CDR1 and CDR2 sequences are SEHNR and FQNEAQ (reference sequence). Using reference TRBV7-9 and TRBJ2-3 for the parts outside the CDR3, the full variable domain is DTGVSQNPRHKITKRGQNVTFRCDPISEHNRLYWYRQTLGQGPEFLTYFQNEAQLEKSRLLSDRFSAERPKGSFSTLEIQRTEQGDSAMYLCASSLGGGGSTDTQYFGPGTRLTVL.

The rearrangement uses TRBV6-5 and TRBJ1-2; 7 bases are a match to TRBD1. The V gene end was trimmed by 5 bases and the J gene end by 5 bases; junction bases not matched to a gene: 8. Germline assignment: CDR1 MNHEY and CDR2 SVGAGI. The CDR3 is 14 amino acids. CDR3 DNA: TGTGCCAGCAGTCTTATTGGACAGGTTTATGGCTACACCTTC. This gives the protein CASSLIGQVYGYTF.

The CDR3 DNA is TGTGCCTGGAGTTGGATAGCGGGAGATACTCAGTTCTTC. Protein product: CAWSWIAGDTQFF. This chain joins TRBV30 and TRBJ2-1, with 9 bases fitting TRBD2. Trimming took 2 bases from V and 13 from J; bases not matched to a gene: 9. Germline lookup yields CDR1 GTSNPN and CDR2 SVGIG (reference sequence). The CDR3 extends over 13 amino acids.

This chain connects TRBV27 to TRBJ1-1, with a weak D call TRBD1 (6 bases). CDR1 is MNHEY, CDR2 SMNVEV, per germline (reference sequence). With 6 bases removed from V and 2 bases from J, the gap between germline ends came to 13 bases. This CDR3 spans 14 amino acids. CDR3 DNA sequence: TGTGCCAGCAGAACAGGGATCCGCAACACTGAAGCTTTCTTT. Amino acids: CASRTGIRNTEAFF.

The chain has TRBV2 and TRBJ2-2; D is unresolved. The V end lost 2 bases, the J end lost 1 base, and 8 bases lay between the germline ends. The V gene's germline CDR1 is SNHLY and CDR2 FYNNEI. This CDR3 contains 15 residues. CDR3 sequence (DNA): TGTGCCAGCAGTGAATTTCTGGGGAACACCGGGGAGCTGTTTTTT. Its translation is CASSEFLGNTGELFF.

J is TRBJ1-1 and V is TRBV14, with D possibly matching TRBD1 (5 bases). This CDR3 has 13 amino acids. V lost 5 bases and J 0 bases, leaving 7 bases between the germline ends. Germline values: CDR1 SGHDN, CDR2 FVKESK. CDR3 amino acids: CASSTGLNTEAFF. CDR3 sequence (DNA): TGTGCCAGCAGCACAGGTCTGAACACTGAAGCTTTCTTT.

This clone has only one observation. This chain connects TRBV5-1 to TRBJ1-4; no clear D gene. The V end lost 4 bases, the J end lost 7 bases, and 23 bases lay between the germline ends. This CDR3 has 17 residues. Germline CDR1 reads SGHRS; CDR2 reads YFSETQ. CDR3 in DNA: TGCGCCAGCAGCGAGACGAGTGGGTCTGGGGTGGTTGAAAAACTGTTTTTT. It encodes CASSETSGSGVVEKLFF.

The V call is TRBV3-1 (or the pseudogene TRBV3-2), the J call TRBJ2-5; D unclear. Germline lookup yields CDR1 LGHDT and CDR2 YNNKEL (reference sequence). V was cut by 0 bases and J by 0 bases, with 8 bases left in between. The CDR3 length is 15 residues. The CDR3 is CASSQDRLYQETQYF. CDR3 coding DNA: TGTGCCAGCAGCCAAGACCGACTGTACCAAGAGACCCAGTACTTC.

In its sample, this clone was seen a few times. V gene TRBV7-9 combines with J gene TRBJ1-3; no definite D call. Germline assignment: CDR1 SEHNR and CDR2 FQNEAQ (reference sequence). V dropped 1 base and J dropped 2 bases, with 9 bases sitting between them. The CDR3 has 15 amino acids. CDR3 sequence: CASSLGGAAGNTIYF. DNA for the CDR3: TGTGCCAGCAGCTTAGGGGGAGCAGCTGGAAACACCATATATTTT.

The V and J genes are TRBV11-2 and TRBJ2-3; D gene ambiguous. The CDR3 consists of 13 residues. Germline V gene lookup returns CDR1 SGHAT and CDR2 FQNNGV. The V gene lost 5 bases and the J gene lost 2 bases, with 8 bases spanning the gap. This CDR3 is CASSPPDTDTQYF. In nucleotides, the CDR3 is TGTGCCAGCAGCCCCCCGGACACAGATACGCAGTATTTT.

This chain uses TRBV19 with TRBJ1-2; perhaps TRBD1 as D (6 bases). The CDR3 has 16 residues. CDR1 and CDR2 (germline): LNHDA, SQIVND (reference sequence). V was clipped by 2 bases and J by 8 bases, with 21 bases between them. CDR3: CASSIRGATGRGGYTF. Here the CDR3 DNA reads TGTGCCAGTAGTATAAGAGGGGCTACAGGGCGGGGAGGCTACACCTTC.

The CDR3 bases are TGTGCCAGCACCCGTGGCGGGGGGGCCGGCACCGGGGAGCTGTTTTTT. Its protein product is CASTRGGGAGTGELFF. This rearrangement joins TRBV5-4 to TRBJ2-2, with TRBD2 matching over 9 bases. The germline gives CDR1 SGHNT, CDR2 YYREEE (reference sequence). The CDR3 runs 16 residues. V lost 6 bases, J lost 4 bases, and 10 bases stayed unmatched.

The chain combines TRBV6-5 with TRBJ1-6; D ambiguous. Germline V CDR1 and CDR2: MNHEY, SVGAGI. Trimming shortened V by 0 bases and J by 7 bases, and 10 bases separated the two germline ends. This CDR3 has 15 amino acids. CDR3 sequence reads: CASSYSSGTNSPLHF. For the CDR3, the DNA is TGTGCCAGCAGTTACTCCTCCGGAACAAATTCACCCCTCCACTTT.

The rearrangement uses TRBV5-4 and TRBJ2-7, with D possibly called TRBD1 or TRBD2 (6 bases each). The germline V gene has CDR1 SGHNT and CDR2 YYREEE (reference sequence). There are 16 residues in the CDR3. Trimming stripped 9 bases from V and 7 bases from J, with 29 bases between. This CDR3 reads CATRRGHRDAPLEQYF. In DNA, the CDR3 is TGTGCCACCAGGAGGGGTCACAGGGACGCTCCGTTGGAGCAGTACTTC.

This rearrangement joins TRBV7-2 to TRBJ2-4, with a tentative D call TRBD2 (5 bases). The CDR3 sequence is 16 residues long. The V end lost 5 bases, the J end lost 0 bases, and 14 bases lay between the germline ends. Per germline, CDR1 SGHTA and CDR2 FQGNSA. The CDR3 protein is CASSPSGLLAKNIQYF. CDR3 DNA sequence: TGTGCCAGCAGCCCAAGCGGATTATTAGCCAAAAACATTCAGTACTTC. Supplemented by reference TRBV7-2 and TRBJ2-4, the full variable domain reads GAGVSQSPSNKVTEKGKDVELRCDPISGHTALYWYRQSLGQGLEFLIYFQGNSAPDKSGLPSDRFSAERTGGSVSTLTIQRTQQEDSAVYLCASSPSGLLAKNIQYFGAGTRLSVL.

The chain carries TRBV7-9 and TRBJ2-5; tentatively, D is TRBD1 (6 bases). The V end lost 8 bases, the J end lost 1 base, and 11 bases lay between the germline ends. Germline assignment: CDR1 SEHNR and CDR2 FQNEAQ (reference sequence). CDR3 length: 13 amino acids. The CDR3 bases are TGTGCCAGCGCGAGGACAGCCCAAGAGACCCAGTACTTC. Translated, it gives CASARTAQETQYF.

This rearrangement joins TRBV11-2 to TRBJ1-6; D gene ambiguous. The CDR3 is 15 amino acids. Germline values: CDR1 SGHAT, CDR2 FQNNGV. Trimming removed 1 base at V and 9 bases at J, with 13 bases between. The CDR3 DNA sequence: TGTGCCAGCAGCTTAGCTGCCGGGTATGGTTCACCCCTCCACTTT. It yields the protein CASSLAAGYGSPLHF.

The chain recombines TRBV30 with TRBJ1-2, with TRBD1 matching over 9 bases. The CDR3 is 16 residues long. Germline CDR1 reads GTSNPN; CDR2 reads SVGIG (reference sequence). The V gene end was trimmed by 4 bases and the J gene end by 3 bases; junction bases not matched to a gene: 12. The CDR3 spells CAWTPPGQGRYYGYTF. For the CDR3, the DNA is TGTGCCTGGACCCCCCCTGGACAGGGGCGCTACTATGGCTACACCTTC.

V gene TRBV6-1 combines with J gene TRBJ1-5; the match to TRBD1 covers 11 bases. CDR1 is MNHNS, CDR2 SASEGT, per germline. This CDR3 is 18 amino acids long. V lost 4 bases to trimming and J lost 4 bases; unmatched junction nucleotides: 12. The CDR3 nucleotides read TGTGCCAGCAGTGCCGGGACAGGGGGATCCGGCCGTAATCAGCCCCAGCATTTT. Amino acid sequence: CASSAGTGGSGRNQPQHF.